The subject of this entry is one T cell receptor beta chain. Its antigen is not known. The source of the sample is a study of cytomegalovirus exposure and HLA in healthy donors. About the study: T cells numbering about 200 million yielded some 110 million unique TCR beta sequences in an earlier analysis. Regarding the study as a whole: Investigators reported around 150 TCR beta chains as tied to cytomegalovirus.

Those who donated were healthy bone marrow donors. This CDR3 contains 15 residues. Germline-derived CDR1 and CDR2 are SGDLS and YYNGEE. Researchers ran the PCR with 60 Vbeta and 13 Jbeta primers. Per the study methods: A later analysis tallied about 80 million unique TCR beta chains, roughly 11 million of them shared. Profiling relied on immunoSEQ multiplex PCR, and the TCRdb table lists in-frame clones only, not all of them. V and J calls and clone size are as listed in that table; D and trimming were resolved from the DNA. Found here are 150,000 to 200,000 clones, roughly four fifths of them singletons; the top ten hold 2% to 2.5%.

The sample comprised PBMCs. This clonotype was obtained from a young woman in good health and CMV-seropositive. The chain carries TRBV9 and TRBJ2-5; 7 bases agree with TRBD2. The J call may be wrong; the DNA end is better matched by TRBJ2-7. This chain's CDR3 is CASSPKGGGDYEQYF. DNA for the CDR3: TGTGCCAGCAGCCCAAAGGGTGGGGGGGACTACGAGCAGTACTTC.